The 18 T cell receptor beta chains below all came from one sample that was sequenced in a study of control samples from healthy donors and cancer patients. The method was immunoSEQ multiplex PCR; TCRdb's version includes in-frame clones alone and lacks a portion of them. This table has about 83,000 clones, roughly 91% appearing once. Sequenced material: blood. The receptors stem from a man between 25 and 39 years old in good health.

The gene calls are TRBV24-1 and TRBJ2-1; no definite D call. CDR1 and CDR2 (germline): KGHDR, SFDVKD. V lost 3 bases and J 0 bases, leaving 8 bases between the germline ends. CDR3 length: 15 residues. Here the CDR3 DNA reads TGTGCCACCAGTGATGTGCAGGCCTCCTACAATGAGCAGTTCTTC. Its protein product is CATSDVQASYNEQFF.

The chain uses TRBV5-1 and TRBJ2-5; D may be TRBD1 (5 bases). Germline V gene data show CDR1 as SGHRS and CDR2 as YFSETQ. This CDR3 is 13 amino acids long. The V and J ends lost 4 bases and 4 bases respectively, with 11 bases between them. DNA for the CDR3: TGCGCCAGCAGCCGAGGTAGGGGAGAGACCCAGTACTTC. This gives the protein CASSRGRGETQYF.

The CDR3 sequence is CASSVGGLAEETQYF. The CDR3 bases are TGTGCCAGCAGCGTAGGGGGACTAGCAGAAGAGACCCAGTACTTC. The chain links TRBV9 to TRBJ2-5; 9 bases fit TRBD2. CDR3 length equals 15 residues. CDR1 is SGDLS, CDR2 YYNGEE, per germline. V was clipped by 0 bases and J by 3 bases; unmatched bases: 3.

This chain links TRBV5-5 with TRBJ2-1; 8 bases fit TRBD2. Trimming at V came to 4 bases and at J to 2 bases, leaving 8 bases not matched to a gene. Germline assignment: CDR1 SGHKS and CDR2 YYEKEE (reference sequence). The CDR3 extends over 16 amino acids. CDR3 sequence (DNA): TGTGCCAGCAGCCCCCGGACTAGCCCAGCCTACAATGAGCAGTTCTTC. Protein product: CASSPRTSPAYNEQFF.

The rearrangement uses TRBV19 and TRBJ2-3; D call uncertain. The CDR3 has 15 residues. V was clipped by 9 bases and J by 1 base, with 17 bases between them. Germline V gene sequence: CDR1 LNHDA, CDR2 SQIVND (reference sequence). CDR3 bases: TGTGCCAGCACAAAAGGCTCGCCCCGCACAGATACGCAGTATTTT. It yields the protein CASTKGSPRTDTQYF.

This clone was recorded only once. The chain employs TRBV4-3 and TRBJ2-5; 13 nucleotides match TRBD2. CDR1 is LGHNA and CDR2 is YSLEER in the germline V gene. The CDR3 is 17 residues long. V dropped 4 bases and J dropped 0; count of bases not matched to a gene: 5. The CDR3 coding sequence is TGCGCCAGCAGCCCACGACTAGCGGGGGGATACCAAGAGACCCAGTACTTC. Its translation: CASSPRLAGGYQETQYF.

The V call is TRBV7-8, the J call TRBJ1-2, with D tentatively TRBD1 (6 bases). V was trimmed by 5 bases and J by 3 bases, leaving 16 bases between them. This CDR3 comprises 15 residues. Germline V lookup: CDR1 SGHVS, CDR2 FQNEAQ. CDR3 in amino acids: CASSPQGTRHYGYTF. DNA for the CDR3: TGTGCCAGCAGCCCCCAGGGGACTCGTCACTATGGCTACACCTTC.

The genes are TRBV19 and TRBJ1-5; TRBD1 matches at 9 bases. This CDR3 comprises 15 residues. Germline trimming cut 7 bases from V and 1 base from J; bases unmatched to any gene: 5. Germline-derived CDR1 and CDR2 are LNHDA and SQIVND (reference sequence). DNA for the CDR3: TGTGCCAGTATACCGACAGGGGGAAGCAATCAGCCCCAGCATTTT. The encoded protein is CASIPTGGSNQPQHF.

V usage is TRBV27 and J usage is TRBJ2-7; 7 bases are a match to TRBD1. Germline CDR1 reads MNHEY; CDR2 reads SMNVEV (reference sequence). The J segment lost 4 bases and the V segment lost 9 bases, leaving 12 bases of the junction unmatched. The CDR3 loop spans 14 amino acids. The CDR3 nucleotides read TGTGCCAGTATAGAGGGGGACAGAACATACGAGCAGTACTTC. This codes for CASIEGDRTYEQYF.

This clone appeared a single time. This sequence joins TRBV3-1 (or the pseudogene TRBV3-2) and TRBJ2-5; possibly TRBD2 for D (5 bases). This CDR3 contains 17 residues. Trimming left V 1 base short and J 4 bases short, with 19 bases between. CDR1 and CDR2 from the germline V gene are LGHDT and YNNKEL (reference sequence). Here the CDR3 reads CASSQAKNMVRGETQYF. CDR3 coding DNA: TGTGCCAGCAGCCAAGCCAAAAACATGGTACGGGGAGAGACCCAGTACTTC.

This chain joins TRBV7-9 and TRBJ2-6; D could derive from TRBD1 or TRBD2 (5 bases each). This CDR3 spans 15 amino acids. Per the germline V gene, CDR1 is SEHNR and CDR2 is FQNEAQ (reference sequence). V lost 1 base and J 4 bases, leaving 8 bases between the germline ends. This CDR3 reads CASSLGGRGANVLTF. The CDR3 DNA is TGTGCCAGCAGCTTAGGGGGGAGAGGGGCCAACGTCCTGACTTTC. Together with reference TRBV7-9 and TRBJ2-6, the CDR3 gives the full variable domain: DTGVSQNPRHKITKRGQNVTFRCDPISEHNRLYWYRQTLGQGPEFLTYFQNEAQLEKSRLLSDRFSAERPKGSFSTLEIQRTEQGDSAMYLCASSLGGRGANVLTFGAGSRLTVL.

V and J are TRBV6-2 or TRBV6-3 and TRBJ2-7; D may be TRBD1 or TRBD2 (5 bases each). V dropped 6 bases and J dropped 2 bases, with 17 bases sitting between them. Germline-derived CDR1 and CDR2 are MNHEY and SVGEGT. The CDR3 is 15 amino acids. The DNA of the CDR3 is TGTGCCAGCAGCAACCGGGACCTAGGGCCCTACGAGCAGTACTTC. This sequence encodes CASSNRDLGPYEQYF.

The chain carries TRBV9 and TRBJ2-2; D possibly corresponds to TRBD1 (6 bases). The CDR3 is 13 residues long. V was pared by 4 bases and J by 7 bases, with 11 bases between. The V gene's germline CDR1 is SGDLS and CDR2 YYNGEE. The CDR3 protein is CASSSVQGGELFF. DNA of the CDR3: TGTGCCAGCAGCTCGGTACAGGGCGGGGAGCTGTTTTTT.

The CDR3 nucleotides read TGTGCCAGCAGCTTAGGTAGGGTCGGCCCCTGGAGTGGGGAAGCTTTCTTT. This translates into CASSLGRVGPWSGEAFF. This chain links TRBV11-2 with TRBJ1-1; the D is unclear. The V end lost 1 base, the J end lost 8 bases, and 23 bases lay between the germline ends. The germline V gene encodes CDR1 SGHAT and CDR2 FQNNGV. The CDR3 covers 17 residues.

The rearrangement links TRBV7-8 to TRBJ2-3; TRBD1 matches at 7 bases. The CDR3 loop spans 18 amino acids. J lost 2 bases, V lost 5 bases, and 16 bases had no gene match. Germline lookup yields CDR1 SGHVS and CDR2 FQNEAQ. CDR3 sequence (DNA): TGTGCCAGCAGCCCAGTATTTGGGGCAGGGGGTATCACAGATACGCAGTATTTT. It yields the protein CASSPVFGAGGITDTQYF.

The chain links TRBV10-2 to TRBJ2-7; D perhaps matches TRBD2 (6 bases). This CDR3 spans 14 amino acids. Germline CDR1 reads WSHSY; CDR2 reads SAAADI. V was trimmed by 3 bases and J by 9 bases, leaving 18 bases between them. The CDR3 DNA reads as TGCGCCAGCAGTGACGGGGGACTTTCCCCAGGGCAGTACTTC. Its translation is CASSDGGLSPGQYF.

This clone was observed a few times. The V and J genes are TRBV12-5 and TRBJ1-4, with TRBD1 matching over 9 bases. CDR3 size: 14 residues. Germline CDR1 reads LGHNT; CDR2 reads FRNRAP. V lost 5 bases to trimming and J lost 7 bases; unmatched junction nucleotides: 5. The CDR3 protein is CASGNDRGGEKLFF. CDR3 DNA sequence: TGTGCTAGTGGTAACGACAGGGGGGGTGAAAAACTGTTTTTT. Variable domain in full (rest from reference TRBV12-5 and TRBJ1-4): DARVTQTPRHKVTEMGQEVTMRCQPILGHNTVFWYRQTMMQGLELLAYFRNRAPLDDSGMPKDRFSAEMPDATLATLKIQPSEPRDSAVYFCASGNDRGGEKLFFGSGTQLSVL.

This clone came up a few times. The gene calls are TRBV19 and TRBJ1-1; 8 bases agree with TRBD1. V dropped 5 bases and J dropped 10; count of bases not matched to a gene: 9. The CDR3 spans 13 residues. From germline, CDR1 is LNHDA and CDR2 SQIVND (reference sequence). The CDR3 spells CASSPQGAGGAFF. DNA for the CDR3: TGTGCCAGTAGTCCCCAGGGGGCCGGGGGAGCTTTCTTT.